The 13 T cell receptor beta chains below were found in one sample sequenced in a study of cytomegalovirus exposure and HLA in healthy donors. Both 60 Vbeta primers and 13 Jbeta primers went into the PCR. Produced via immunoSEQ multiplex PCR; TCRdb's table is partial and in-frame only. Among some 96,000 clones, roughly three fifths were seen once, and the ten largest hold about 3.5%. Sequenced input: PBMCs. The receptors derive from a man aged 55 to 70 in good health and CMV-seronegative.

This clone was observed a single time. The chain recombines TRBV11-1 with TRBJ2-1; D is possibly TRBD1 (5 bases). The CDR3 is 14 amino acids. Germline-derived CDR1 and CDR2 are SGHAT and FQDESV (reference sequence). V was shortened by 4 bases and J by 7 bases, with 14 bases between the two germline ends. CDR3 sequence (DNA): TGTGCCAGCAGCTCCCAGGGTACGTGGAATGAGCAGTTCTTC. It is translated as CASSSQGTWNEQFF.

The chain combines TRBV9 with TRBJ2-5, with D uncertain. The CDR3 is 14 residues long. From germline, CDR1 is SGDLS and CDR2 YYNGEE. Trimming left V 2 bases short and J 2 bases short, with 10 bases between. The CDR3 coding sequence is TGTGCCAGCAGCGTGTACGGAGATCAAGAGACCCAGTACTTC. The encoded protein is CASSVYGDQETQYF.

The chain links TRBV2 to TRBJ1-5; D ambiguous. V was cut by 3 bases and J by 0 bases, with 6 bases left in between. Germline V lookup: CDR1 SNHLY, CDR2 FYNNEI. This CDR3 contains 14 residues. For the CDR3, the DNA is TGTGCCAGCAGTGACGGGTTTAGCAATCAGCCCCAGCATTTT. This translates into CASSDGFSNQPQHF.

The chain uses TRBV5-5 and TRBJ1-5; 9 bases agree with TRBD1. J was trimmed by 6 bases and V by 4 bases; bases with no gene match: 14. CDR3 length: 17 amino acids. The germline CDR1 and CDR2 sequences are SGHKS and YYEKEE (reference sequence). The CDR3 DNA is TGTGCCAGCAGCCCCGTGATTGTCACAGGGGGCTCTCAGCCCCAGCATTTT. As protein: CASSPVIVTGGSQPQHF.

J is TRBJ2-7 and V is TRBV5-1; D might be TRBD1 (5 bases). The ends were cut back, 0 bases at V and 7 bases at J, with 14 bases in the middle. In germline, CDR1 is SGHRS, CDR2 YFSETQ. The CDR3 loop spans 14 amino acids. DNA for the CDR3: TGCGCCAGCAGCTTGGGACAGACCTTCGGAGAGCAGTACTTC. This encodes CASSLGQTFGEQYF.

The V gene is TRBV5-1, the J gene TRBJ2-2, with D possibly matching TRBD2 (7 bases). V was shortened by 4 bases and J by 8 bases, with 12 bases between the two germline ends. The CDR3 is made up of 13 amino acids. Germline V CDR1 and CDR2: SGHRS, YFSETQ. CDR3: CASSPGGTGELFF. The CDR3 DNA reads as TGCGCCAGCAGCCCCGGGGGGACAGGGGAGCTGTTTTTT. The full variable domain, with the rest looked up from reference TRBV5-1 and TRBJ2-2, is KAGVTQTPRYLIKTRGQQVTLSCSPISGHRSVSWYQQTPGQGLQFLFEYFSETQRNKGNFPGRFSGRQFSNSRSEMNVSTLELGDSALYLCASSPGGTGELFFGEGSRLTVL.

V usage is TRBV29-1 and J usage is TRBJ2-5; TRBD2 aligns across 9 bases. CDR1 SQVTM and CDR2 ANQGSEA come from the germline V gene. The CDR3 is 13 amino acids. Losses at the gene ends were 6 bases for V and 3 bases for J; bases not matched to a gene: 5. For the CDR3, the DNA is TGCAGCGTCATGGGACTAGCAAAAGAGACCCAGTACTTC. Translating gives CSVMGLAKETQYF. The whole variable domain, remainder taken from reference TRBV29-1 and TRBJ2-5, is SAVISQKPSRDICQRGTSLTIQCQVDSQVTMMFWYRQQPGQSLTLIATANQGSEATYESGFVIDKFPISRPNLTFSTLTVSNMSPEDSSIYLCSVMGLAKETQYFGPGTRLLVL.

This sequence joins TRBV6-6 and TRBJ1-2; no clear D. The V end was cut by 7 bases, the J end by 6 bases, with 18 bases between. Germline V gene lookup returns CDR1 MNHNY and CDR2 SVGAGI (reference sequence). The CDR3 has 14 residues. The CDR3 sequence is CASTQTHLGDGYTF. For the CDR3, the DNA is TGTGCCAGCACCCAGACCCATCTAGGAGATGGCTACACCTTC.

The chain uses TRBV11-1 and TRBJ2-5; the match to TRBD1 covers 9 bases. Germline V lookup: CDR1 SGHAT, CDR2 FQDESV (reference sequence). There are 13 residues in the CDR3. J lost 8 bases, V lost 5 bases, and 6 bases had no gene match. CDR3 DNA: TGTGCCAGCAGCGAAACAGGGGGCGGTACCCAGTACTTC. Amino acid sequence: CASSETGGGTQYF.

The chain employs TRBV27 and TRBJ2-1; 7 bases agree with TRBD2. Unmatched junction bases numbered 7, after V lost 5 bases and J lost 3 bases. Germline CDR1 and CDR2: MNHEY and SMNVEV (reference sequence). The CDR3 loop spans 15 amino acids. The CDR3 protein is CASSKPGLHYNEQFF. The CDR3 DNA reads TGTGCCAGCAGTAAACCGGGACTACACTACAATGAGCAGTTCTTC.

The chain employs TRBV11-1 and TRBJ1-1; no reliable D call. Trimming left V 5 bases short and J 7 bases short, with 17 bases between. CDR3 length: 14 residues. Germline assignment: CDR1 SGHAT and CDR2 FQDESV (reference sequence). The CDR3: CASSDLTQVDEAFF. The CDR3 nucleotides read TGTGCCAGCAGCGACCTTACCCAGGTGGATGAAGCTTTCTTT.

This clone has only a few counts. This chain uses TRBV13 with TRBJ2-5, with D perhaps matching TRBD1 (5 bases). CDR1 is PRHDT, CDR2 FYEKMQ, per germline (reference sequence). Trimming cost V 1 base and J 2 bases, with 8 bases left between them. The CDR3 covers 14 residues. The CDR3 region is CASSLDDRQETQYF. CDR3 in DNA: TGTGCCAGCAGCTTAGATGACAGACAAGAGACCCAGTACTTC. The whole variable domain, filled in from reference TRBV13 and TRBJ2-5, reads AAGVIQSPRHLIKEKRETATLKCYPIPRHDTVYWYQQGPGQDPQFLISFYEKMQSDKGSIPDRFSAQQFSDYHSELNMSSLELGDSALYFCASSLDDRQETQYFGPGTRLLVL.

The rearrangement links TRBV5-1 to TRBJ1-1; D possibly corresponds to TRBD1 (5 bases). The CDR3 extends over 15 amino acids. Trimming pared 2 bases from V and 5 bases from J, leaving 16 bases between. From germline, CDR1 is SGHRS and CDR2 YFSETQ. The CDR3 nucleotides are TGCGCCAGCAGCTTTGGTGGACCCGGGGGAACTGAAGCTTTCTTT. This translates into CASSFGGPGGTEAFF. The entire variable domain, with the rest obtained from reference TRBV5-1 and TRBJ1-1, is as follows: KAGVTQTPRYLIKTRGQQVTLSCSPISGHRSVSWYQQTPGQGLQFLFEYFSETQRNKGNFPGRFSGRQFSNSRSEMNVSTLELGDSALYLCASSFGGPGGTEAFFGQGTRLTVV.